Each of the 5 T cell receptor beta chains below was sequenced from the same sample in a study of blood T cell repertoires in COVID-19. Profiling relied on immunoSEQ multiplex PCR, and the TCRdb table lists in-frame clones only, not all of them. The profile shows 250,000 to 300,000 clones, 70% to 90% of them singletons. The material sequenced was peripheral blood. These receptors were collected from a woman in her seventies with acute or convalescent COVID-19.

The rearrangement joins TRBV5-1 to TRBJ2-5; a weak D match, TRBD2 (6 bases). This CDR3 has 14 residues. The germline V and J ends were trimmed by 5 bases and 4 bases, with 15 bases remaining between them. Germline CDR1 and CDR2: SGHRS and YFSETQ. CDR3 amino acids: CASRGIGRGETQYF. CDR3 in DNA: TGCGCCAGCAGAGGTATCGGGAGAGGAGAGACCCAGTACTTC. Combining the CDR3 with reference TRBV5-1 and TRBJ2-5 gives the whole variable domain KAGVTQTPRYLIKTRGQQVTLSCSPISGHRSVSWYQQTPGQGLQFLFEYFSETQRNKGNFPGRFSGRQFSNSRSEMNVSTLELGDSALYLCASRGIGRGETQYFGPGTRLLVL.

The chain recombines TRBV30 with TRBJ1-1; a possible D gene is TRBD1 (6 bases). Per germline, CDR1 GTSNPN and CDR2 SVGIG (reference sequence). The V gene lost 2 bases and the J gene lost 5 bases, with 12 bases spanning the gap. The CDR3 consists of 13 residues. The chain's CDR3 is CAWSFGGATEAFF. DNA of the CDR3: TGTGCCTGGAGTTTTGGGGGGGCGACTGAAGCTTTCTTT.

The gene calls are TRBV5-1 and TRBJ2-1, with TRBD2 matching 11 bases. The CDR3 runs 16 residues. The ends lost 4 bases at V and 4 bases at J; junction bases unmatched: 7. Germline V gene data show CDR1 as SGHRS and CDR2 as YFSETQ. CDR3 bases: TGCGCCAGCAGCGGAATAGCGGGAGGGATGTACAATGAGCAGTTCTTC. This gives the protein CASSGIAGGMYNEQFF.

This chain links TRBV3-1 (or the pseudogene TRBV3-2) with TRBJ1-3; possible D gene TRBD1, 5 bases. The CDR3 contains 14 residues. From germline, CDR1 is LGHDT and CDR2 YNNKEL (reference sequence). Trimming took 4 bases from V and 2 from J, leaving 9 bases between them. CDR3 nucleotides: TGTGCCAGCAGCCCCAGGGCTGCTGGAAACACCATATATTTT. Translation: CASSPRAAGNTIYF.

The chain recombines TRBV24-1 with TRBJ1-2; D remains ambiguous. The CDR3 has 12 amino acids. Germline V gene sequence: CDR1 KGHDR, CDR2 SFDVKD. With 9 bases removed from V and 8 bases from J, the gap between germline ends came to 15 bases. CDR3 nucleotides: TGTGCCACCGGGGATTCGGTAAGAGGCTACACCTTC. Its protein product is CATGDSVRGYTF.